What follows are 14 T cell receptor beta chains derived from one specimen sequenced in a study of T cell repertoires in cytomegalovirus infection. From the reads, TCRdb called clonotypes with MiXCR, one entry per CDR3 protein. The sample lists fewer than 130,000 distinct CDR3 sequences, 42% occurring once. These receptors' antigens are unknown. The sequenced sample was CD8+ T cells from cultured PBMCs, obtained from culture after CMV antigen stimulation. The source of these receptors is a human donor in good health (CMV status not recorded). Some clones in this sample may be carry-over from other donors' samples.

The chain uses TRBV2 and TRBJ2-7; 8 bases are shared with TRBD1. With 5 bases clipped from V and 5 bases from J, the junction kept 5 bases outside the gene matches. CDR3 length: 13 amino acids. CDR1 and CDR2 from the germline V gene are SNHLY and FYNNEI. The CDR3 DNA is TGTGCCAGCAGTTGGACAGGGTGGGACGAGCAGTACTTC. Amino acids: CASSWTGWDEQYF.

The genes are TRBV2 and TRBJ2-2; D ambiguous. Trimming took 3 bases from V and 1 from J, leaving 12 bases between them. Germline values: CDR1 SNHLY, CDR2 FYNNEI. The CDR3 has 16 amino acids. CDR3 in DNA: TGTGCCAGCAGTGATCCCTCGGTAAAGAACACCGGGGAGCTGTTTTTT. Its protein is CASSDPSVKNTGELFF.

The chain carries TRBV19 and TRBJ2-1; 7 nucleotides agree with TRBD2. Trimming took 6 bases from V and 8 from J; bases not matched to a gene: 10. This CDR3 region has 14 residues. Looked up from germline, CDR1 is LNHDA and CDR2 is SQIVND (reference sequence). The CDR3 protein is CASSQWGGDDEQFF. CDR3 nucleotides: TGTGCCAGTAGCCAGTGGGGAGGGGACGATGAGCAGTTCTTC.

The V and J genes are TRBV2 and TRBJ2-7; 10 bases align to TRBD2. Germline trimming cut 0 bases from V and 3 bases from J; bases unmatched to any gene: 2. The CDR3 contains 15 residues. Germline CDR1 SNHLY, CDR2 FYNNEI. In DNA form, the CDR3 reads TGTGCCAGCAGTGAAGCTAGCGGGGGGAGCTACGAGCAGTACTTC. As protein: CASSEASGGSYEQYF. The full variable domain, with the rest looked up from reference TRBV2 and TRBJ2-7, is EPEVTQTPSHQVTQMGQEVILRCVPISNHLYFYWYRQILGQKVEFLVSFYNNEISEKSEIFDDQFSVERPDGSNFTLKIRSTKLEDSAMYFCASSEASGGSYEQYFGPGTRLTVT.

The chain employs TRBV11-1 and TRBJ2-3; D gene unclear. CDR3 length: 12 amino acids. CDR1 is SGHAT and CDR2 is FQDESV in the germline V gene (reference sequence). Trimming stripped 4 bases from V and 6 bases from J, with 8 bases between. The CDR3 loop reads CASSSHADTQYF. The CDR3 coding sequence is TGTGCCAGCAGCTCGCACGCGGATACGCAGTATTTT. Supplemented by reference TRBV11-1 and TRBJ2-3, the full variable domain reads EAEVAQSPRYKITEKSQAVAFWCDPISGHATLYWYRQILGQGPELLVQFQDESVVDDSQLPKDRFSAERLKGVDSTLKIQPAELGDSAMYLCASSSHADTQYFGPGTRLTVL.

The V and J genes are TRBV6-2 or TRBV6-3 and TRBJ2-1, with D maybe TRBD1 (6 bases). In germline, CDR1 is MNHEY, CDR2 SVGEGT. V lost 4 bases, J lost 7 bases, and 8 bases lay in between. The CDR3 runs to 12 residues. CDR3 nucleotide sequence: TGTGCCAGCAGTTCTACAGGGAATGAGCAGTTCTTC. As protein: CASSSTGNEQFF.

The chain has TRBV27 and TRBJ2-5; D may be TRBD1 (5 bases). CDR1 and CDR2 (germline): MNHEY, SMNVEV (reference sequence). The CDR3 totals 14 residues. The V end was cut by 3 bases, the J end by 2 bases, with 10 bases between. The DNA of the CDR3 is TGTGCCAGCAGTTTTGCAGACAGACAAGAGACCCAGTACTTC. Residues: CASSFADRQETQYF.

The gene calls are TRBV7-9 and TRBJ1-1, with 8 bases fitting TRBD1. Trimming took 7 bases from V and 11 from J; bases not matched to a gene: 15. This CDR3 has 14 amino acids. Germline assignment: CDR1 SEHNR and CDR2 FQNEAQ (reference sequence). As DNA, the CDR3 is TGTGCCAGCACCCCGTGGGGACAGGCGGTAACGGCTTTCTTT. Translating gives CASTPWGQAVTAFF.

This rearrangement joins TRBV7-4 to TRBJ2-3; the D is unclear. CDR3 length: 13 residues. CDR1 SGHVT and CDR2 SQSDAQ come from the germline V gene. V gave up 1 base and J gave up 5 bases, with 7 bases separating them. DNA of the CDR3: TGTGCCAGCAGCTTAGACCTACTAGATACGCAGTATTTT. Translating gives CASSLDLLDTQYF.

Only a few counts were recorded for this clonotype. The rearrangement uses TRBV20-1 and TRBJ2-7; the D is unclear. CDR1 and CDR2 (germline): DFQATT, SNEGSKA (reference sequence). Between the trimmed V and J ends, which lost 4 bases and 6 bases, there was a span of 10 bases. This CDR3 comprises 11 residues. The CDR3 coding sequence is TGCAGTGCTAACCGAGAGGCCGAGCAGTACTTC. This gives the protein CSANREAEQYF.

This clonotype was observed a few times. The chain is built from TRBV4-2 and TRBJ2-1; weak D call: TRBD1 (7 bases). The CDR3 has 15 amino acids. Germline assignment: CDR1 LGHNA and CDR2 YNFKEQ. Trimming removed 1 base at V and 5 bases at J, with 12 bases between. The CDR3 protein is CASSQGGRGDNEQFF. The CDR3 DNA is TGTGCCAGCAGCCAAGGAGGCAGGGGGGACAATGAGCAGTTCTTC.

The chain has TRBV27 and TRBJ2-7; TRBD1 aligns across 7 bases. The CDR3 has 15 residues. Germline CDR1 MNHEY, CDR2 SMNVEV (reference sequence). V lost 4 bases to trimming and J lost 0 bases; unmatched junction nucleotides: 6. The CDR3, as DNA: TGTGCCAGCAGTTCAAGACAGGGACCCTCCTACGAGCAGTACTTC. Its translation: CASSSRQGPSYEQYF.

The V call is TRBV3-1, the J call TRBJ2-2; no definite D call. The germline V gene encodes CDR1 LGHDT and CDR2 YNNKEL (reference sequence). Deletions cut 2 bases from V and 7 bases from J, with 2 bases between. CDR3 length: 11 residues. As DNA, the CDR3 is TGTGCCAGCAGCCAATTCGGGGAGCTGTTTTTT. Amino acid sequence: CASSQFGELFF.

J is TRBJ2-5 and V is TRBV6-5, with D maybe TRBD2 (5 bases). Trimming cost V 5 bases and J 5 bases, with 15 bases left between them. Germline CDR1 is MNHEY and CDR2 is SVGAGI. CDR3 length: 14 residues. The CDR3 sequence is CASSEWVGKETQYF. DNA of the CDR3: TGTGCCAGCAGTGAATGGGTCGGGAAGGAGACCCAGTACTTC.